What follows describes a single T cell receptor (beta chain). Its antigen is not identified. This sample is part of a study of T cell repertoires in cytomegalovirus infection. Across the study: Indications came from public TCR beta signatures; they pointed to CMV infection and to a matching HLA type.

Findings of the study overall: Clonotype analysis showed dominance of the ex vivo response by HLA-C-restricted CMV-specific TCR beta clonotypes. Identification of carriers of CMV plus the relevant HLA was achieved through cumulative public TCR beta family frequency.

The germline V gene encodes CDR1 LNHDA and CDR2 SQIVND (reference sequence). CDR3 length equals 13 residues. J was trimmed by 4 bases and V by 8 bases; bases with no gene match: 4. TCRdb ran MiXCR on the reads and lists one entry per CDR3 protein. The sample holds about 230,000 distinct CDR3 sequences, about 7% seen once. This TCR was recovered from a human donor in good health (CMV status not recorded). Some clones in this sample may be carry-over from other donors' samples. Material for sequencing was PBMCs. The rearrangement links TRBV19 to TRBJ2-2; 7 bases agree with TRBD1. In DNA form, the CDR3 reads TGTGCCAGTTTCAAGGGGGCCACCGGGGAGCTGTTTTTT. This codes for CASFKGATGELFF.